This entry lists 18 T cell receptor beta chains sequenced from one sample in a study of early T cells in non-severe SARS-CoV-2 infection. TCRdb re-called the 5' RACE reads with MiXCR, one entry per CDR3 protein. Among approximately 31,000 distinct CDR3 sequences listed, roughly 5.7% were seen once. Sequenced: whole blood. These receptor sequences come from an adult who was a healthcare worker with PCR-confirmed SARS-CoV-2 infection or an uninfected control (not recorded which).

In this sample, this clonotype turned up many times. DNA of the CDR3: TGTGCCAGCAGCCGCGTAGCGGGAGTTAAGGGAGAGACCCAGTACTTC. Translating it yields CASSRVAGVKGETQYF. The chain combines TRBV7-2 with TRBJ2-5; 9 bases fit TRBD2. Germline V gene data show CDR1 as SGHTA and CDR2 as FQGNSA. The CDR3 consists of 16 residues. With 5 bases clipped from V and 4 bases from J, the junction kept 11 bases outside the gene matches.

The sample holds many counts of this clonotype. The J gene is TRBJ2-7, the V gene TRBV18; possibly TRBD2 for D (6 bases). Germline CDR1 reads KGHSH; CDR2 reads LQKENI. The CDR3 runs to 14 residues. Trimming stripped 3 bases from V and 4 bases from J, with 13 bases between. The CDR3 region is CASSPTGTAYEQYF. The DNA of the CDR3 is TGTGCCAGCTCACCTACCGGGACTGCTTACGAGCAGTACTTC.

This clonotype was found many times. This chain connects TRBV5-1 to TRBJ2-5; 8 nucleotides align to TRBD2. Germline CDR1 SGHRS, CDR2 YFSETQ. V trimming: 0 bases; J trimming: 4 bases; junction bases outside the gene matches: 8. The length of the CDR3 is 16 residues. The CDR3 is CASSLANGRATETQYF. The CDR3 bases are TGCGCCAGCAGCTTGGCCAACGGGAGGGCCACAGAGACCCAGTACTTC.

In its sample, this clonotype was seen many times. The chain has TRBV4-3 and TRBJ2-5; 13 bases line up with TRBD2. V shed 6 bases and J 5 bases; nucleotides not matched to a gene: 6. This CDR3 is built from 15 residues. Germline CDR1 reads LGHNA; CDR2 reads YSLEER. The CDR3 reads CASSLGLAGVETQYF. As DNA, the CDR3 is TGCGCCAGCAGTCTCGGACTAGCGGGAGTTGAGACCCAGTACTTC.

In its sample, this clonotype was seen many times. The chain is built from TRBV6-6 and TRBJ2-1, with 11 nucleotides matching TRBD2. The CDR3 extends over 15 amino acids. Looked up from germline, CDR1 is MNHNY and CDR2 is SVGAGI (reference sequence). The ends lost 5 bases at V and 6 bases at J; junction bases unmatched: 6. In DNA form, the CDR3 reads TGTGCCAGCAGTCGACTAGCGGGATCGGGCAATGAGCAGTTCTTC. This encodes CASSRLAGSGNEQFF.

This clonotype has a count of ten or more. The chain couples TRBV7-9 to TRBJ2-3; D possibly corresponds to TRBD2 (6 bases). This CDR3 has 17 residues. Germline V gene lookup returns CDR1 SEHNR and CDR2 FQNEAQ (reference sequence). The ends were cut back, 1 base at V and 1 base at J, with 15 bases in the middle. The CDR3 sequence is CASSLGSTGARTDTQYF. The DNA of the CDR3 is TGTGCCAGCAGCTTAGGATCTACGGGAGCACGCACAGATACGCAGTATTTT.

This clonotype came up many times. The genes are TRBV19 and TRBJ2-2; no firm D call. The V end was cut by 4 bases, the J end by 3 bases, with 0 bases between. The germline V gene has CDR1 LNHDA and CDR2 SQIVND (reference sequence). The CDR3 sequence is 11 residues long. This CDR3 is CASSNTGELFF. CDR3 bases: TGTGCCAGTAGTAACACCGGGGAGCTGTTTTTT.

This clonotype was recorded at least ten times. The V call is TRBV6-1, the J call TRBJ1-1, with TRBD1 matching 8 bases. CDR3 length: 17 residues. The germline gives CDR1 MNHNS, CDR2 SASEGT. V trimming: 6 bases; J trimming: 3 bases; junction bases outside the gene matches: 15. CDR3 protein: CASRIDRGGIIYTEAFF. DNA for the CDR3: TGTGCCAGCAGGATCGACAGGGGAGGCATTATATACACTGAAGCTTTCTTT.

This chain joins TRBV6-6 and TRBJ2-7; possibly TRBD1 for D (5 bases). Trimming pared 5 bases from V and 4 bases from J, leaving 6 bases between. This CDR3 spans 11 amino acids. Germline assignment: CDR1 MNHNY and CDR2 SVGAGI (reference sequence). Here the CDR3 DNA reads TGTGCCAGCAGTCGACAGTACGAGCAGTACTTC. It yields the protein CASSRQYEQYF.

This clonotype occurred many times. This sequence joins TRBV5-1 and TRBJ1-2; tentative D call: TRBD1 (5 bases). V dropped 0 bases and J dropped 6 bases, with 12 bases sitting between them. This CDR3 has 14 residues. The germline V gene encodes CDR1 SGHRS and CDR2 YFSETQ. As DNA, the CDR3 is TGCGCCAGCAGCTTGGTGGGGCAGGGCCATGGCTACACCTTC. Residues: CASSLVGQGHGYTF.

This clonotype came up many times. The CDR3 nucleotides are TGTGCCTGGAGTCCCCGAGGTTTTCCGACCACTGAAGCTTTCTTT. Residues: CAWSPRGFPTTEAFF. The rearrangement joins TRBV30 to TRBJ1-1, with no clear D. CDR1 is GTSNPN and CDR2 is SVGIG in the germline V gene (reference sequence). The CDR3 is 15 residues long. The germline V and J ends were trimmed by 2 bases and 4 bases, with 17 bases remaining between them.

This chain links TRBV28 with TRBJ2-2; D remains ambiguous. Trimming removed 5 bases at V and 4 bases at J, with 11 bases between. The CDR3 has 14 amino acids. The germline gives CDR1 MDHEN, CDR2 SYDVKM. The CDR3 nucleotides are TGTGCCAGCAGTCCCCCCCGGGTCACCGGGGAGCTGTTTTTT. Its protein product is CASSPPRVTGELFF.

This clonotype occurred many times. The chain carries TRBV29-1 and TRBJ2-1; tentative D call: TRBD2 (6 bases). V dropped 6 bases and J dropped 4 bases, with 16 bases sitting between them. The CDR3 is 14 amino acids. The germline CDR1 and CDR2 sequences are SQVTM and ANQGSEA. DNA for the CDR3: TGCAGCGTAGTTGGGGGACTTTTTTACAATGAGCAGTTCTTC. It translates to CSVVGGLFYNEQFF.

In the case of this clonotype: A much bigger clone sits one base away, suggesting this may be a read error. The chain combines TRBV28 with TRBJ1-5, with 9 positions matching TRBD1. The DNA end favors TRBJ2-3, so the J call may be wrong. This CDR3 has 17 amino acids. Germline lookup yields CDR1 MDHEN and CDR2 SYDVKM. The CDR3: CASRLPGQGPSNQPQYF. As DNA, the CDR3 is TGTGCCAGCCGGCTCCCGGGACAGGGTCCGAGCAATCAGCCCCAGTATTTT.

This clonotype was seen many times. The chain uses TRBV7-9 and TRBJ2-5; no clear D. This CDR3 has 12 amino acids. The germline CDR1 and CDR2 sequences are SEHNR and FQNEAQ (reference sequence). The V end was cut by 4 bases, the J end by 4 bases, with 7 bases between. The CDR3 DNA is TGTGCCAGCAGCTCTGGGCGAGAGACCCAGTACTTC. Translation: CASSSGRETQYF.

This clonotype was counted ten times or more. The V and J genes are TRBV7-9 and TRBJ1-4; perhaps TRBD1 as D (6 bases). The CDR3 has 16 residues. Germline CDR1 is SEHNR and CDR2 is FQNEAQ (reference sequence). V was clipped by 5 bases and J by 6 bases, with 19 bases between them. DNA of the CDR3: TGTGCCAGCAGCCCTATTGGAGGGGGACTTTATGAAAAACTGTTTTTT. Translation: CASSPIGGGLYEKLFF.

This rearrangement joins TRBV7-9 to TRBJ2-7, with 9 positions matching TRBD1. Germline V gives CDR1 SEHNR, CDR2 FQNEAQ (reference sequence). Trimming at V came to 1 base and at J to 3 bases, leaving 10 bases not matched to a gene. This CDR3 is 17 amino acids long. The CDR3 coding sequence is TGTGCCAGCAGCTTAGAAATAGCTGGACAGGGGTTCTACGAGCAGTACTTC. This translates into CASSLEIAGQGFYEQYF. Full variable domain (outside the CDR3, taken from reference TRBV7-9 and TRBJ2-7): DTGVSQNPRHKITKRGQNVTFRCDPISEHNRLYWYRQTLGQGPEFLTYFQNEAQLEKSRLLSDRFSAERPKGSFSTLEIQRTEQGDSAMYLCASSLEIAGQGFYEQYFGPGTRLTVT.

This clonotype was recorded many times. The chain recombines TRBV4-3 with TRBJ1-4; weak D call: TRBD1 (5 bases). The CDR3 has 17 amino acids. CDR1 is LGHNA and CDR2 is YSLEER in the germline V gene. V was clipped by 4 bases and J by 5 bases, with 20 bases between them. For the CDR3, the DNA is TGCGCCAGCAGCCTCACCCCAGACAGAAGAGGGAATGAAAAACTGTTTTTT. Translating gives CASSLTPDRRGNEKLFF.